This entry describes one T cell receptor (beta chain). Antigen unknown. Profiled with immunoSEQ multiplex PCR; TCRdb holds only in-frame clones, not every one. The sample lists about 2.3 million clones, about 92% seen once, with 0.3% to 0.4% in the top ten. Germline V gene data show CDR1 as SNHLY and CDR2 as FYNNEI. The CDR3 extends over 13 amino acids. The J segment lost 8 bases and the V segment lost 10 bases, leaving 8 bases of the junction unmatched. The sample comes from a study of shared clonotypes between healthy human individuals. General observations from the study: With few donors, the genetic and exposure-history diversity represented was limited. Among four donors, approximately 5% of naive CD4 clonotypes were found in common.

This chain joins TRBV2 and TRBJ2-2, with 9 bases fitting TRBD2. The sequence came from a man younger than 35 in good health. Some clones in this sample may be carry-over from other donors' samples. Input material: naive CD4+ T cells from PBMCs. Stated subset: CD45RA+ positively selected. Here the CDR3 reads CANGLASEGELFF. CDR3 sequence (DNA): TGTGCCAATGGACTAGCGAGTGAGGGGGAGCTGTTTTTT.